Presented here are 27 T cell receptor beta chains from one specimen sequenced in a study of shared clonotypes between healthy human individuals. Sequencing used immunoSEQ multiplex PCR; TCRdb keeps in-frame clones, though not all of them. The sample yields about 2 million clones, 85% to 95% seen once. Sequenced material: naive CD4+ T cells sorted from blood. Subset here: CD45RA+ positively selected. The receptor source for this set is a man aged 18-30 years in good health.

The chain combines TRBV7-2 with TRBJ1-5; no firm D call. This CDR3 comprises 13 residues. Germline assignment: CDR1 SGHTA and CDR2 FQGNSA. Deletions cut 4 bases from V and 3 bases from J, with 7 bases between. CDR3: CASSSEYNQPQHF. The CDR3 coding sequence is TGTGCCAGCAGCTCCGAGTACAATCAGCCCCAGCATTTT.

The chain recombines TRBV10-2 with TRBJ1-2; D not certain. There are 11 residues in the CDR3. Trimming left V 4 bases short and J 5 bases short, with 5 bases between. From germline, CDR1 is WSHSY and CDR2 SAAADI. As DNA, the CDR3 is TGCGCCAGCAGTGCCAGTTATGGCTACACCTTC. This gives the protein CASSASYGYTF.

The chain recombines TRBV14 with TRBJ2-2; TRBD2 is a possible D gene (5 bases). Trimming shortened V by 3 bases and J by 6 bases, and 8 bases separated the two germline ends. In germline, CDR1 is SGHDN, CDR2 FVKESK. The CDR3 contains 13 residues. The CDR3 protein is CASSHPGAGELFF. The CDR3 DNA sequence: TGTGCCAGCAGCCACCCCGGGGCCGGGGAGCTGTTTTTT.

The chain carries TRBV7-2 and TRBJ1-6; possible D gene TRBD1, 5 bases. The CDR3 is made up of 14 amino acids. Trimming pared 6 bases from V and 8 bases from J, leaving 14 bases between. From germline, CDR1 is SGHTA and CDR2 FQGNSA. The chain's CDR3 is CASRLTRGDSPLHF. The CDR3 DNA sequence: TGTGCCAGCAGGCTAACCCGGGGGGATTCACCCCTCCACTTT. The full variable domain, in which reference TRBV7-2 and TRBJ1-6 provide the parts outside the CDR3, is GAGVSQSPSNKVTEKGKDVELRCDPISGHTALYWYRQSLGQGLEFLIYFQGNSAPDKSGLPSDRFSAERTGGSVSTLTIQRTQQEDSAVYLCASRLTRGDSPLHFGNGTRLTVT.

V usage is TRBV9 and J usage is TRBJ2-7, with TRBD1 matching 12 bases. With V trimmed by 2 bases and J by 2 bases, 2 bases remained unmatched. Germline values: CDR1 SGDLS, CDR2 YYNGEE. The CDR3 is 15 residues long. The chain's CDR3 is CASSVGTGGPYEQYF. CDR3 sequence (DNA): TGTGCCAGCAGCGTTGGGACAGGGGGCCCCTACGAGCAGTACTTC. Drawing the rest from reference TRBV9 and TRBJ2-7, the complete variable domain is DSGVTQTPKHLITATGQRVTLRCSPRSGDLSVYWYQQSLDQGLQFLIQYYNGEERAKGNILERFSAQQFPDLHSELNLSSLELGDSALYFCASSVGTGGPYEQYFGPGTRLTVT.

The chain carries TRBV30 and TRBJ1-4, with TRBD1 identical over 7 bases. CDR3 length: 14 amino acids. With V trimmed by 2 bases and J by 8 bases, 8 bases remained unmatched. From germline, CDR1 is GTSNPN and CDR2 SVGIG (reference sequence). CDR3 in amino acids: CAWSRHRGGEKLFF. Written as DNA, the CDR3 is TGTGCCTGGAGTAGACACCGAGGGGGCGAAAAACTGTTTTTT.

The chain joins TRBV6-1 to TRBJ2-7; 7 bases agree with TRBD2. This CDR3 has 15 residues. Germline V gene data show CDR1 as MNHNS and CDR2 as SASEGT. V trimming: 3 bases; J trimming: 2 bases; junction bases outside the gene matches: 7. CDR3 sequence reads: CASSEFPGGTYEQYF. In DNA, the CDR3 is TGTGCCAGCAGTGAGTTCCCGGGAGGCACCTACGAGCAGTACTTC.

The chain employs TRBV7-2 and TRBJ1-1; tentatively, D is TRBD1 (5 bases). CDR1 is SGHTA, CDR2 FQGNSA, per germline. The CDR3 runs 15 residues. The V end lost 3 bases, the J end lost 10 bases, and 21 bases lay between the germline ends. CDR3 bases: TGTGCCAGCAGCTTCTCCTATCAGGGAGAGGTTTTAGCTTTCTTT. This codes for CASSFSYQGEVLAFF.

This chain links TRBV11-2 with TRBJ2-3, with D possibly being TRBD1 (5 bases). Germline V gene lookup returns CDR1 SGHAT and CDR2 FQNNGV. Trimming cost V 1 base and J 2 bases, with 10 bases left between them. The CDR3 length is 15 residues. The CDR3 loop is CASSLGQGHTDTQYF. CDR3 DNA: TGTGCCAGCAGCTTAGGGCAGGGTCACACAGATACGCAGTATTTT.

The genes are TRBV7-9 and TRBJ1-3; a weak D match, TRBD1 (6 bases). Germline V CDR1 and CDR2: SEHNR, FQNEAQ (reference sequence). The CDR3 is 17 amino acids. V lost 3 bases, J lost 0 bases, and 15 bases lay in between. The CDR3 DNA reads as TGTGCCAGCAGCTTGGTGCTGGGGGCTTCCTCTGGAAACACCATATATTTT. It translates to CASSLVLGASSGNTIYF.

This sequence joins TRBV10-2 and TRBJ1-6; D gene uncertain. Germline CDR1 is WSHSY and CDR2 is SAAADI. With 2 bases removed from V and 7 bases from J, the gap between germline ends came to 9 bases. This CDR3 has 14 residues. In DNA, the CDR3 is TGCGCCAGCAGTGAGGTCCCCCCGAATTCACCCCTCCACTTT. It yields the protein CASSEVPPNSPLHF.

This sequence joins TRBV11-2 and TRBJ2-2; 10 nucleotides align to TRBD2. The CDR3 has 18 residues. The V segment lost 1 base and the J segment 6 bases; nucleotides outside the gene matches: 11. Germline V gives CDR1 SGHAT, CDR2 FQNNGV. In DNA, the CDR3 is TGTGCCAGCAGCTTAGTGTCTAGCGGGAGAGGGTCGGCCGGGGAGCTGTTTTTT. It specifies CASSLVSSGRGSAGELFF.

The V and J genes are TRBV4-1 and TRBJ1-1; the D is unclear. CDR1 is MGHRA and CDR2 is YSYEKL in the germline V gene. The V gene lost 1 base and the J gene lost 11 bases, with 11 bases spanning the gap. This CDR3 contains 12 residues. DNA of the CDR3: TGCGCCAGCAGCCAAGGCCTTTCGACGGCTTTCTTT. This codes for CASSQGLSTAFF.

This clone was observed a handful of times. This chain joins TRBV6-1 and TRBJ1-6; D may be TRBD1 (6 bases). In germline, CDR1 is MNHNS, CDR2 SASEGT. CDR3 length: 15 residues. The V gene lost 6 bases and the J gene lost 10 bases, with 19 bases spanning the gap. The CDR3 loop is CASRTPLGGPSPLHF. Written as DNA, the CDR3 is TGTGCCAGCAGGACCCCCTTGGGGGGGCCCTCACCCCTCCACTTT.

The chain combines TRBV18 with TRBJ2-3; possibly TRBD1 or TRBD2 for D (6 bases each). Germline-derived CDR1 and CDR2 are KGHSH and LQKENI. The CDR3 covers 17 residues. V gave up 1 base and J gave up 4 bases, with 18 bases separating them. DNA of the CDR3: TGTGCCAGCTCACCACTTTTGGGGGGCATTGGAGCAGATACGCAGTATTTT. As protein: CASSPLLGGIGADTQYF.

This clone was counted a single time. The rearrangement joins TRBV15 to TRBJ2-3, with 10 bases lining up with TRBD2. The CDR3 loop spans 17 amino acids. Germline V gives CDR1 LNHNV, CDR2 YYDKDF (reference sequence). V lost 1 base and J lost 2; bases outside the gene matches: 6. CDR3 sequence (DNA): TGTGCCACCAGCAGAGTAGTAGGACTAGCGGTCACAGATACGCAGTATTTT. Amino acid sequence: CATSRVVGLAVTDTQYF.

The chain combines TRBV2 with TRBJ2-1, with D possibly being TRBD2 (6 bases). Trimming cost V 4 bases and J 6 bases, with 13 bases left between them. The CDR3 extends over 14 amino acids. Looked up from germline, CDR1 is SNHLY and CDR2 is FYNNEI. Here the CDR3 reads CASSGVGLLNEQFF. Here the CDR3 DNA reads TGTGCCAGCAGTGGTGTGGGACTGCTCAATGAGCAGTTCTTC.

J is TRBJ2-5 and V is TRBV6-6; 13 bases fit TRBD2. The CDR3 covers 15 residues. V lost 4 bases to trimming and J lost 4 bases; unmatched junction nucleotides: 3. Germline-derived CDR1 and CDR2 are MNHNY and SVGAGI (reference sequence). The CDR3 bases are TGTGCCAGCAGTTCACGACTAGCGGGAGGAGAGACCCAGTACTTC. It codes for CASSSRLAGGETQYF.

The rearrangement uses TRBV4-3 and TRBJ1-4; perhaps TRBD1 as D (6 bases). Trimming removed 0 bases from V and 8 bases from J, with 16 bases in between. The CDR3 covers 16 residues. Germline V gene data show CDR1 as LGHNA and CDR2 as YSLEER. Here the CDR3 DNA reads TGCGCCAGCAGCCAAGATACCGGGGGCCAGGGGGAAAAACTGTTTTTT. Its protein is CASSQDTGGQGEKLFF.

The V gene is TRBV27, the J gene TRBJ1-2; D is perhaps TRBD1 (6 bases). Germline V gene data show CDR1 as MNHEY and CDR2 as SMNVEV (reference sequence). V lost 5 bases to trimming and J lost 6 bases, with 16 bases between them. There are 14 residues in the CDR3. The CDR3 loop is CASSPRLGGHGYTF. The CDR3 coding sequence is TGTGCCAGCAGTCCGCGTCTCGGGGGGCATGGCTACACCTTC.

The CDR3 is CASSLRVRTSGNQETQYF. In nucleotides, the CDR3 is TGTGCCAGCAGCTTGAGGGTTAGGACTAGCGGAAACCAAGAGACCCAGTACTTC. V and J are TRBV5-6 and TRBJ2-5; 10 bases agree with TRBD2. The CDR3 consists of 18 residues. Germline loops: CDR1 SGHDT, CDR2 YYEEEE. J lost 0 bases, V lost 1 base, and 9 bases had no gene match.

J is TRBJ2-7 and V is TRBV7-2; D might be TRBD1 (6 bases). This CDR3 is built from 15 residues. From germline, CDR1 is SGHTA and CDR2 FQGNSA. V was trimmed by 6 bases and J by 2 bases, leaving 17 bases between them. CDR3 residues: CASSSDRIFTYEQYF. Here the CDR3 DNA reads TGTGCCAGCAGTTCAGACAGGATTTTTACCTACGAGCAGTACTTC.

V is TRBV7-3 and J is TRBJ1-2, with 9 bases matching TRBD1. Germline V gene lookup returns CDR1 SGHTA and CDR2 FQGTGA. V shed 4 bases, J shed 4 bases, and the junction held 4 bases outside the gene matches. The CDR3 runs to 14 residues. In DNA form, the CDR3 reads TGTGCCAGCAGCTCGGGACAGGGTGGCTATGGCTACACCTTC. Encoded protein: CASSSGQGGYGYTF.

The chain carries TRBV4-2 and TRBJ2-5; D uncertain. Germline V gene sequence: CDR1 LGHNA, CDR2 YNFKEQ. V lost 1 base and J lost 5, with 11 bases in between. The CDR3 covers 14 residues. The CDR3 sequence is CASSQGSIGETQYF. The CDR3 nucleotides read TGTGCCAGCAGCCAAGGGTCTATAGGCGAGACCCAGTACTTC.

The chain combines TRBV7-9 with TRBJ2-2, with D tentatively TRBD1 (5 bases). CDR3 length: 14 amino acids. Germline V gene data show CDR1 as SEHNR and CDR2 as FQNEAQ (reference sequence). Deletions cut 5 bases from V and 1 base from J, with 8 bases between. The CDR3 nucleotides read TGTGCCAGCAGCCAAGGACAGAACACCGGGGAGCTGTTTTTT. Translated: CASSQGQNTGELFF. Full variable domain (remainder filled in from reference TRBV7-9 and TRBJ2-2): DTGVSQNPRHKITKRGQNVTFRCDPISEHNRLYWYRQTLGQGPEFLTYFQNEAQLEKSRLLSDRFSAERPKGSFSTLEIQRTEQGDSAMYLCASSQGQNTGELFFGEGSRLTVL.

The chain joins TRBV2 to TRBJ2-2, with a possible D match to TRBD1 (6 bases). Germline CDR1 reads SNHLY; CDR2 reads FYNNEI. This CDR3 region has 11 residues. The V end lost 8 bases, the J end lost 7 bases, and 8 bases lay between the germline ends. The CDR3 nucleotides are TGTGCCAGCCTAGGGGGCGGGGAGCTGTTTTTT. Residues: CASLGGGELFF.

The chain is built from TRBV5-1 and TRBJ2-1; the D call may be TRBD1 or TRBD2 (7 bases each). The germline V gene encodes CDR1 SGHRS and CDR2 YFSETQ. Trimming pared 9 bases from V and 5 bases from J, leaving 18 bases between. The CDR3 has 14 amino acids. The CDR3, as DNA: TGCGCCACCAGGGGGGGACTGGTGGACAATGAGCAGTTCTTC. Amino acid sequence: CATRGGLVDNEQFF.